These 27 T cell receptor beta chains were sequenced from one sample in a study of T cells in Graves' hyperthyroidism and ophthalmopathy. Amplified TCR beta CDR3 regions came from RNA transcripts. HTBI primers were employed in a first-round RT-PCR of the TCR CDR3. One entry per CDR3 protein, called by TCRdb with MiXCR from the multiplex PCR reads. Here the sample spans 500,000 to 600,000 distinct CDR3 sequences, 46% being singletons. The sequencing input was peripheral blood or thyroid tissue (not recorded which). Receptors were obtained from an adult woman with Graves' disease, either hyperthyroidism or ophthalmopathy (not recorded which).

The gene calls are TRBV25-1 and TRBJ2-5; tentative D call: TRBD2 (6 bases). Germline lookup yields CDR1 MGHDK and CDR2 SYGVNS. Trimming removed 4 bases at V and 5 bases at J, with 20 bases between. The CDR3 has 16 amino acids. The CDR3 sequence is CASSARDRRGSETQYF. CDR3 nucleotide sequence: TGTGCCAGCAGTGCTAGAGATCGTCGGGGGAGCGAGACCCAGTACTTC.

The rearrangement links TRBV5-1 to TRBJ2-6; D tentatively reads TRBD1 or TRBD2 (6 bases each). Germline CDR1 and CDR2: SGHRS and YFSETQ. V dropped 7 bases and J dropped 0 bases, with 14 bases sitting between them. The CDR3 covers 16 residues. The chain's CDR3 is CASGGGGYSGANVLTF. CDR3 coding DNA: TGCGCCAGCGGAGGAGGGGGATACTCTGGGGCCAACGTCCTGACTTTC.

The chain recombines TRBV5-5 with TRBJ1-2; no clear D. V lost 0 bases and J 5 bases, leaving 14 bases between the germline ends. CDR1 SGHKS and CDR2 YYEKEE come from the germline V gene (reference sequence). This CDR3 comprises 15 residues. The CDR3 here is CASSLEVAVEYGYTF. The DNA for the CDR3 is TGTGCCAGCAGCTTGGAGGTGGCTGTTGAGTATGGCTACACCTTC.

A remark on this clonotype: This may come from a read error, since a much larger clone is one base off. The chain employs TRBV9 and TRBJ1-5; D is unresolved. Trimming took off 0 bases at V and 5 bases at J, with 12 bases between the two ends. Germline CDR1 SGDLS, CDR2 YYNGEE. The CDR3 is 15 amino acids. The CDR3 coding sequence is TGTGCCAGCAGCGTAGGTTCGCGGAGGGATCAGCCCCAGCATTTT. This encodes CASSVGSRRDQPQHF.

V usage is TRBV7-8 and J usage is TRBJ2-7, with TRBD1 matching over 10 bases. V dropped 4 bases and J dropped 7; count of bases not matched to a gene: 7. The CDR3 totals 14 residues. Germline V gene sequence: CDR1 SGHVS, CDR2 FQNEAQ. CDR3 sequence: CASSSGTGVEEQYF. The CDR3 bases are TGTGCCAGCAGCTCCGGGACAGGGGTGGAAGAGCAGTACTTC.

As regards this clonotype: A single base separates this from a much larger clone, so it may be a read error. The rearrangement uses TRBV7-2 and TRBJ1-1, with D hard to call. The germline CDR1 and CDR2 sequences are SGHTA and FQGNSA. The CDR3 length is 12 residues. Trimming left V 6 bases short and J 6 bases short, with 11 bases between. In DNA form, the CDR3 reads TGTGCCAGCAGTTATTCACCAGCTGAAGCTTTCTTT. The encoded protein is CASSYSPAEAFF.

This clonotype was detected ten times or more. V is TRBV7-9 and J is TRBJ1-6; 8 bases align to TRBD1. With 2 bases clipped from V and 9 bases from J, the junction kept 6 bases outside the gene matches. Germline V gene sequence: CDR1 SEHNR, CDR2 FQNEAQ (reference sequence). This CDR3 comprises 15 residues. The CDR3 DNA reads TGTGCCAGCAGCTTAATTGGGACAGGCGGTTCACCCCTCCACTTT. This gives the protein CASSLIGTGGSPLHF.

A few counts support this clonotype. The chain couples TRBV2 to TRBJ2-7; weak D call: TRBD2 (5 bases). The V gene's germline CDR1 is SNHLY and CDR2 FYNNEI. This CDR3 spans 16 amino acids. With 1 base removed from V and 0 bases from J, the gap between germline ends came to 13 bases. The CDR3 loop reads CASSEGPSSNSYEQYF. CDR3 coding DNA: TGTGCCAGCAGTGAAGGGCCTAGCAGCAACTCCTACGAGCAGTACTTC.

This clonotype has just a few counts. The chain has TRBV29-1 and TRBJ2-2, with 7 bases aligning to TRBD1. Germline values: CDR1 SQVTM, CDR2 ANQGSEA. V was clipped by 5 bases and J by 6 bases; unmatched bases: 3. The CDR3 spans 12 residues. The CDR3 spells CSVYRGAGELFF. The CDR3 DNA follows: TGCAGCGTTTACAGGGGTGCCGGGGAGCTGTTTTTT.

The CDR3 loop is CASSPRGGTAGETQYF. Written as DNA, the CDR3 is TGTGCCAGCAGCCCCCGAGGGGGGACAGCGGGAGAGACCCAGTACTTC. The chain recombines TRBV7-9 with TRBJ2-5, with D possibly being TRBD1 (7 bases). Germline V lookup: CDR1 SEHNR, CDR2 FQNEAQ (reference sequence). This CDR3 spans 16 amino acids. V was trimmed by 5 bases and J by 4 bases, leaving 20 bases between them.

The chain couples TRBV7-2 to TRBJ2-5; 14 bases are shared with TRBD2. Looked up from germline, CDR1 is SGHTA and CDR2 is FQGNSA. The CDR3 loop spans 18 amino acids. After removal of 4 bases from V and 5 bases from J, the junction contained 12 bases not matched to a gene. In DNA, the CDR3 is TGTGCCAGCAGCTCGGGACTAGCGGGGGTGGGGGTCCGGGAGACCCAGTACTTC. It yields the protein CASSSGLAGVGVRETQYF. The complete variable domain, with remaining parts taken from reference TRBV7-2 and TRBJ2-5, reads GAGVSQSPSNKVTEKGKDVELRCDPISGHTALYWYRQSLGQGLEFLIYFQGNSAPDKSGLPSDRFSAERTGGSVSTLTIQRTQQEDSAVYLCASSSGLAGVGVRETQYFGPGTRLLVL.

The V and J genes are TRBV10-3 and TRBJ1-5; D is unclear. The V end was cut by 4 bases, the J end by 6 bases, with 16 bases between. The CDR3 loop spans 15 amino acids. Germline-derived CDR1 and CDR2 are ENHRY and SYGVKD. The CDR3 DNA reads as TGTGCCATCAGTGCAGGAAGACCGAGCCTTCAGCCCCAGCATTTT. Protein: CAISAGRPSLQPQHF.

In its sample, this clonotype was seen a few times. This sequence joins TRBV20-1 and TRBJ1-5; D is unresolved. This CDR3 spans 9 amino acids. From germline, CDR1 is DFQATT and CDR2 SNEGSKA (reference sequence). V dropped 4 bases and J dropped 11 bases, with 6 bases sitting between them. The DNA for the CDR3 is TGCAGTGCTATTTTAGCCCAGCATTTT. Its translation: CSAILAQHF.

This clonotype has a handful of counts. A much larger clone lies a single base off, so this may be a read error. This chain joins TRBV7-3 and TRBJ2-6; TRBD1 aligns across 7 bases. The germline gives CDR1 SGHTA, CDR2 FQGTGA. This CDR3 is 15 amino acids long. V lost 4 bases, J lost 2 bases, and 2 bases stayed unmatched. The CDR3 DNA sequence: TGTGCCAGCAGCTCTACAGGGGCTGGGGCCAACGTCCTGACTTTC. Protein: CASSSTGAGANVLTF.

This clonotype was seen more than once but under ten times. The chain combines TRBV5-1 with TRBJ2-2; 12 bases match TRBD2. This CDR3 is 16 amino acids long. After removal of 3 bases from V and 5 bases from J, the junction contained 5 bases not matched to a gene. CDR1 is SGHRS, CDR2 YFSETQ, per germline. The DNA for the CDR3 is TGCGCCAGCAGCTGGCCCGGGACTAGCGGGACCGGGGAGCTGTTTTTT. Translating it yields CASSWPGTSGTGELFF.

The CDR3 nucleotides are TGCGCCAGCAGCTTTACCCGGGGGCGGCAGTACTTC. Translated: CASSFTRGRQYF. The rearrangement links TRBV5-1 to TRBJ2-7; either TRBD1 or TRBD2 may supply D (6 bases each). The germline V gene has CDR1 SGHRS and CDR2 YFSETQ. This CDR3 spans 12 amino acids. Between the trimmed V and J ends, which lost 2 bases and 9 bases, there was a span of 12 bases.

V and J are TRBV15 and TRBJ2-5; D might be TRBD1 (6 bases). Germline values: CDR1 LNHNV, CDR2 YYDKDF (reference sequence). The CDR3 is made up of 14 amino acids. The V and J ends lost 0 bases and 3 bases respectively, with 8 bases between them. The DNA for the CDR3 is TGTGCCACCAGCAGAGATCGGACAGAAGAGACCCAGTACTTC. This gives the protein CATSRDRTEETQYF.

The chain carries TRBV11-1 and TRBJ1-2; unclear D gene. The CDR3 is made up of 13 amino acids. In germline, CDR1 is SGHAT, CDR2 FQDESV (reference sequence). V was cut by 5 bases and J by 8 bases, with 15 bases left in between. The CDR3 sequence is CASSHREVGGYTF. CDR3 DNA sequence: TGTGCCAGCAGCCACCGGGAGGTTGGCGGCTACACCTTC.

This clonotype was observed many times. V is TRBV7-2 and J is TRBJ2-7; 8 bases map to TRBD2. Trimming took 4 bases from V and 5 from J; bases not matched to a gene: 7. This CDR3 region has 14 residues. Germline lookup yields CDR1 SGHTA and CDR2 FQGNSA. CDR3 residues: CASSWQRERHEQYF. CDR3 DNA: TGTGCCAGCAGCTGGCAGCGGGAGAGGCACGAGCAGTACTTC.

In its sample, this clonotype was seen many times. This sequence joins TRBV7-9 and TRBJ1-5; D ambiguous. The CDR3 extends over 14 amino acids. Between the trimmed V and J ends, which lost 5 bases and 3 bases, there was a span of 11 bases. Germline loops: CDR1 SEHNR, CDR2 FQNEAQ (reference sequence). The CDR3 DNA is TGTGCCAGCAGCCCGCGGGAATACAATCAGCCCCAGCATTTT. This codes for CASSPREYNQPQHF. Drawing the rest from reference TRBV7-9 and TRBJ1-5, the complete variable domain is DTGVSQNPRHKITKRGQNVTFRCDPISEHNRLYWYRQTLGQGPEFLTYFQNEAQLEKSRLLSDRFSAERPKGSFSTLEIQRTEQGDSAMYLCASSPREYNQPQHFGDGTRLSIL.

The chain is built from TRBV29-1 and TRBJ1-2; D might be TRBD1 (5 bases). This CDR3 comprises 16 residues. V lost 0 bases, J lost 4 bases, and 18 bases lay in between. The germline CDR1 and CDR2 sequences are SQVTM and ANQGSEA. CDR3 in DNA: TGCAGCGTTGAAGATCATGGACAAACATCAGGCTATGGCTACACCTTC. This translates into CSVEDHGQTSGYGYTF.

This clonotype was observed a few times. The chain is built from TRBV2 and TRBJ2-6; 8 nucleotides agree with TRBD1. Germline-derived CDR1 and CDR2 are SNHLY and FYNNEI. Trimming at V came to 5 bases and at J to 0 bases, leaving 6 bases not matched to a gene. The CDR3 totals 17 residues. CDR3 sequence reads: CASSPTGAISGANVLTF. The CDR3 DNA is TGTGCCAGCAGTCCGACAGGGGCGATCTCTGGGGCCAACGTCCTGACTTTC. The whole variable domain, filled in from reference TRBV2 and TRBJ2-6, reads EPEVTQTPSHQVTQMGQEVILRCVPISNHLYFYWYRQILGQKVEFLVSFYNNEISEKSEIFDDQFSVERPDGSNFTLKIRSTKLEDSAMYFCASSPTGAISGANVLTFGAGSRLTVL.

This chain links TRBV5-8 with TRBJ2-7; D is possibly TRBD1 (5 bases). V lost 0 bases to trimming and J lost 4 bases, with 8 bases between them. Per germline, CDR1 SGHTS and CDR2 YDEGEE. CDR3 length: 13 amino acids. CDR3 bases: TGTGCCAGCAGCTTGGAGGGGCAGTACGAGCAGTACTTC. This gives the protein CASSLEGQYEQYF. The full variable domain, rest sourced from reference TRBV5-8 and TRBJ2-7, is EAGVTQSPTHLIKTRGQQATLRCSPISGHTSVYWYQQALGLGLQFLLWYDEGEERNRGNFPPRFSGRQFPNYSSELNVNALELEDSALYLCASSLEGQYEQYFGPGTRLTVT.

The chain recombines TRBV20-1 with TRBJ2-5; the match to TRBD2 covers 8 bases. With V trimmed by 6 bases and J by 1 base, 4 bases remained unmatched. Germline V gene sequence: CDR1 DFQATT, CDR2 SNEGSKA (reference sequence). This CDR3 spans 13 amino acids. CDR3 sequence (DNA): TGCAGTGCAGCCGGGACTAGCCAAGAGACCCAGTACTTC. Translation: CSAAGTSQETQYF.

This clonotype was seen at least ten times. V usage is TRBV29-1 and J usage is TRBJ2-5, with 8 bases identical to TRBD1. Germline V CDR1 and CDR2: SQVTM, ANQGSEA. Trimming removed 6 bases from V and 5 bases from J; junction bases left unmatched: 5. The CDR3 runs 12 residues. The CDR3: CSVGTGKETQYF. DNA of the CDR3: TGCAGCGTCGGGACAGGAAAGGAGACCCAGTACTTC.

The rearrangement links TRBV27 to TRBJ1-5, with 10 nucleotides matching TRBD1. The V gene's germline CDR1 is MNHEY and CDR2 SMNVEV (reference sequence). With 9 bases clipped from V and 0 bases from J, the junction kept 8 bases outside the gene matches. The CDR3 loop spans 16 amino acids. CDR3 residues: CASKDRGGFSNQPQHF. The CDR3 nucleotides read TGTGCCAGTAAGGACAGGGGGGGTTTTAGCAATCAGCCCCAGCATTTT.

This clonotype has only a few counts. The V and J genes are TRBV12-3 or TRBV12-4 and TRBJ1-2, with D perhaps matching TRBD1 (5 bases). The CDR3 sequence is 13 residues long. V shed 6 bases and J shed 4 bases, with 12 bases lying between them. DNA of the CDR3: TGTGCCAGCAGCCCTGGGGGGAGCTATGGCTACACCTTC. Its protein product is CASSPGGSYGYTF.